The rows below give T cell receptor beta chains drawn from one sample of a study of T cells expressing NK-cell markers. TCRdb reworked the 5' RACE reads into one entry per CDR3 protein, no DNA. The repertoire table contains roughly 350,000 distinct CDR3 sequences. Sequencing input: blood T cells: a sorted CD56 or NKG2C T cell subset, CD4+ or CD8+ T cells, or bulk PBMC T cells (not recorded which). The receptors originated from a man between 18 and 69 years old in good health. The CDR3 runs from the conserved cysteine through the conserved F or W.

j_gene,v_gene,CDR3aa
TRBJ1-2,TRBV27,CASSLALNRERYGYTF
TRBJ2-1,TRBV4-2,CASSQRLDRDEQFF
TRBJ1-1,TRBV7-9,CASSKQGRTEAFF
TRBJ2-7,TRBV6-1,CASRPGQGGSYEQYF
TRBJ1-5,TRBV2,CASSHEGSNNQPQHF
TRBJ2-7,TRBV7-9,CASNWGTGGGEQYF
TRBJ2-2,TRBV11-1,CASSLVRSTGELFF
TRBJ1-2,TRBV3-1,CASSPQGTGVRNYGYTF
TRBJ2-7,TRBV7-2,CASSLGSTGYSEQYF
TRBJ2-3,TRBV11-1,CASSRDQSTDTQYF
TRBJ1-6,TRBV6-5,CASSYTVQNSPLHF
TRBJ2-7,TRBV6-5,CASSYSQGPPYEQYF
TRBJ1-5,TRBV21-1,CASSISGVGQPQHF
TRBJ1-1,TRBV11-3,CASSFLINRNTEAFF
TRBJ2-7,TRBV7-9,CASSTGTSGDSYEQYF
TRBJ2-4,TRBV12-3/TRBV12-4,CASTRLAKNIQYF
TRBJ2-7,TRBV19,CASVPGQGPYEQYF
TRBJ2-7,TRBV18,CASSPLGVSGVTYEQYF
TRBJ2-4,TRBV11-1,CASSLVGLRKNVKNIQYF
TRBJ2-3,TRBV2,CASSDTGQGTDTQYF
TRBJ2-3,TRBV21-1,CASSLVGDTNTDTQYF
TRBJ2-4,TRBV6-1,CASSEYRGRTSAKNIQYF
TRBJ2-5,TRBV6-2/TRBV6-3,CASSPGTMMQTQYF
TRBJ2-7,TRBV14,CASSQKMRTGKRAPLYEQYF
TRBJ1-2,TRBV19,CASTQGASGYTF
TRBJ2-5,TRBV7-2,CASSLVGLGAGSQYF
TRBJ1-6,TRBV12-3/TRBV12-4,CASSLDRRSSYNSPLHF
TRBJ1-2,TRBV28,CASNRGPRVSGYTF
TRBJ1-1,TRBV11-1,CASSRWTGAGTEAFF
TRBJ1-1,TRBV18,CASSPEVGTNTEAFF
TRBJ2-7,TRBV5-6,CASSSPGLADSYEQYF
TRBJ1-3,TRBV5-1,CASSPDALGTAGNTIYF
TRBJ2-2,TRBV7-2,CASSLRGDRVPGELFF
TRBJ1-6,TRBV6-1,CASREGQGSSPLHF
TRBJ1-2,TRBV5-4,CASSIPRQGGYGYTF
TRBJ1-6,TRBV6-5,CASSYLGGKSPLHF
TRBJ2-5,TRBV4-2,CASSPLDGGGLPQETQYF
TRBJ2-7,TRBV12-3/TRBV12-4,CASSSRQGGRYEQYF
TRBJ1-5,TRBV6-1,CASSTPPREGGQPQHF
TRBJ1-6,TRBV2,CASSEIGSGGNNSPLHF
TRBJ1-3,TRBV3-1,CASKGGPTFSGNTIYF
TRBJ2-2,TRBV4-1,CASSQGNRGANTGELFF
TRBJ2-3,TRBV6-1,CASSEFSSGGLDTQYF
TRBJ2-7,TRBV6-1,CASSRDFRGLYEQYF
TRBJ2-1,TRBV11-2,CASSFGHSRYNEQFF
TRBJ1-1,TRBV24-1,CATSDRNTEAFF